This section outlines one T cell receptor beta chain sequence together with its context. This clonotype was seen ten or more times. The target of this receptor is not known. Base qualities are missing; no much larger clone stands one base away. These data are taken from a study of T cells in Graves' hyperthyroidism and ophthalmopathy (dated 2019 in TCRdb). About the investigation overall: Peripheral blood samples were taken at the time of initial diagnosis, prior to any treatment. To identify TCR V-J signatures that set the groups apart, the researchers used a discovery cohort of 90 to 100 patients, made up of some 41 with Graves' ophthalmopathy and some 60 with stable Graves' hyperthyroidism. Whether ophthalmopathy could be predicted prospectively was tested in an independent validation cohort made up of roughly 20 hyperthyroidism patients plus 17 patients who later progressed to ophthalmopathy. The approximately 95 discovery patients were divided at random into training and test sets in a 7:3 ratio. Thyroid tissue and blood T-cell repertoires from more than 5 Graves' hyperthyroidism patients were also compared in the study. After sampling, hyperthyroidism patients received methimazole starting at 30 mg daily, and ophthalmopathy patients received high-dose intravenous methylprednisolone. The paper describes TCR Vbeta CDR3 sequencing of 135 peripheral blood samples, made up of 43 ophthalmopathy patients, around 78 hyperthyroidism patients and roughly 17 progressor patients.

Taken from the germline V gene, the CDR1 and CDR2 loops are MNHEY and SVGAGI. The CDR3 covers 15 residues, taking in both the cysteine and the phenylalanine. Of all the DNA, just the CDR3 is kept, 45 bases in frame from base 1. V sheds 4 bases and J sheds 6 bases, leaving 16 bases between their ends. Ophthalmopathy patients had moderately to severely active disease, with a Clinical Activity Score of 3 or more, a NOSPECS grade of 4 or more, and a disease duration of less than 3 months. Patients with uncontrolled infections, other autoimmune diseases, pregnancy or lactation were excluded. Diagnoses relied on clinical symptoms, serum thyroxine and TRAb, thyroid ultrasound and orbital computed tomography. Ficoll-Paque density gradient centrifugation was used to isolate PBMCs from about 10 ml of fresh peripheral blood. Total RNA was extracted using Trizol reagent, and RNA quality was assessed on an Agilent 2100 Bioanalyzer.

The investigation overall reported the following: A model built on a 13 V-J signature distinguished ophthalmopathy from stable hyperthyroidism, reaching 85% to 90% sensitivity and 81.08% specificity in cross-validation and 80%/75% in testing. During validation, the model predicted progression to ophthalmopathy a median of roughly 7.1 months ahead of onset, with almost 71% sensitivity and more than 72% specificity. Blood samples also contained most of the expanded thyroid clonotypes (frequency above 0.001), which suggests that blood repertoires may reflect thyroid immune responses. Sample size was not statistically predetermined, and blinding of investigators to group allocation was not performed.

The TCR beta CDR3 regions were amplified from RNA transcripts. For the first round of RT-PCR on the TCR CDR3, the HTBI primer set was used together with the Qiagen OneStep RT-PCR kit. Libraries were constructed in a second round of multiplex PCR, after which size selection and purification were performed. Libraries were sequenced paired-end with 100 bp reads on an Illumina HiSeq2000. Regarding the original processing steps: Raw data were processed with SOAPnuke, discarding reads with adapters, uncalled bases, mean Phred below 15, or no exact constant-primer or identifier match. High-quality paired reads were merged with COPE v1.2.5, and unique nucleotide sequences were defined as clonotypes. MiTCR v1.1 was used to align the clonotypes against IMGT TRBV, TRBD and TRBJ reference segments. Analysis was restricted to V-J combinations with a frequency above 0.0001, which covered about 99% of repertoires. A TCS score was defined as the ratio of F50 (clonal expansion) to E x V (chaos), with BLOSUM62-based TCRdist applied between CDR3 peptides within each V-J. Welch's t-statistics and random forest reduced some 510 V-J features to 10 to 15, which were used in a naive Bayes classifier (R e1071). The similarity between thyroid and blood repertoires was quantified using the Morisita-Horn index. TCRdb handled the public reads itself, with Q25 trimming in fastp and clone calling in MiXCR, and kept productive beta chains. Each entry merges the rows of one CDR3 protein and shows their most common DNA and genes. The V and J calls reflect TCRdb's pipeline rather than the authors' work. Counted in this sample were approximately 610,000 distinct CDR3 sequences; roughly 15% of them appeared once. Around 4.5% of the sample belongs to the ten largest clones.

Sample: blood. This TCR came from a woman between 35 and 50 years old with Graves' ophthalmopathy. The chain uses TRBV6-5 and TRBJ1-5, with TRBD1 as a weak D call on 5 bases. The CDR3 amino acid sequence is: CASSFVIRDRQPQHF. The base sequence is TGTGCCAGCAGTTTCGTCATCAGGGATCGTCAGCCCCAGCATTTT.